Below, 4 T cell receptor beta chains from the same sample are listed, as sequenced in a study of cytomegalovirus exposure and HLA in healthy donors. The study ran its PCR with 60 Vbeta and 13 Jbeta primers. The protocol was immunoSEQ multiplex PCR, while the TCRdb copy is restricted to in-frame clones and leaves out a portion. The sample's table shows around 190,000 clones. The sample taken for sequencing was PBMCs. The receptors were gathered from a woman under 40 in good health and CMV-seropositive.

V and J are TRBV7-2 and TRBJ2-7, with no clear D. Per germline, CDR1 SGHTA and CDR2 FQGNSA. The CDR3 sequence is 14 residues long. V gave up 4 bases and J gave up 5 bases, with 15 bases separating them. The CDR3 region is CASSSPERHHEQYF. The CDR3 DNA follows: TGTGCCAGCAGCTCCCCAGAGAGGCACCACGAGCAGTACTTC.

The chain is built from TRBV4-3 and TRBJ2-7; D is perhaps TRBD1 (6 bases). Per the germline V gene, CDR1 is LGHNA and CDR2 is YSLEER. The CDR3 sequence is 14 residues long. V lost 4 bases and J 6 bases, leaving 16 bases between the germline ends. CDR3 sequence (DNA): TGCGCCAGCAGCCTGGGACATCTTGACGTCGAGCAGTACTTC. It encodes CASSLGHLDVEQYF.

The chain combines TRBV29-1 with TRBJ2-7; 10 bases are shared with TRBD2. The trim removed 7 bases at V and 1 base at J, leaving 7 bases unmatched. The germline V gene has CDR1 SQVTM and CDR2 ANQGSEA. The CDR3 runs 14 residues. The CDR3 region has the DNA TGCAGCGCCCTACTAGCGGGAAGATCCTACGAGCAGTACTTC. Protein sequence: CSALLAGRSYEQYF.

The CDR3: CASSPRGKGEQFF. DNA for the CDR3: TGTGCCAGCAGCCCGAGGGGGAAGGGTGAGCAGTTCTTC. This rearrangement joins TRBV6-5 to TRBJ2-1; weak D call: TRBD1 (6 bases). Germline V lookup: CDR1 MNHEY, CDR2 SVGAGI. The CDR3 sequence is 13 residues long. V was trimmed by 6 bases and J by 9 bases, leaving 15 bases between them.